This T cell receptor beta chain was recorded in a study of shared clonotypes between healthy human individuals. The ends lost 2 bases at V and 8 bases at J; junction bases unmatched: 17. The germline V gene encodes CDR1 SGHRS and CDR2 YFSETQ. This CDR3 has 19 amino acids. Repertoires were generated with immunoSEQ multiplex PCR, while TCRdb's copy carries only in-frame clones and drops some. The sample includes under 2.5 million clones, under 95% of them seen just once. This clone was recorded once. Sequencing was performed on naive CD4+ T cells from PBMCs. As for subset: CD45RA+ positively selected. The chain couples TRBV5-1 to TRBJ2-1; 12 bases agree with TRBD2. The origin of this receptor is a man aged 18 to 29 in good health. Some clones in this sample may be carry-over from other donors' samples. The DNA for the CDR3 is TGCGCCAGCAGCTTTGGGGCTAGCGGGAGGGGACCGGCTATCCATGAGCAGTTCTTC. Translation: CASSFGASGRGPAIHEQFF. The full variable domain, its missing parts supplied by reference TRBV5-1 and TRBJ2-1, is KAGVTQTPRYLIKTRGQQVTLSCSPISGHRSVSWYQQTPGQGLQFLFEYFSETQRNKGNFPGRFSGRQFSNSRSEMNVSTLELGDSALYLCASSFGASGRGPAIHEQFFGPGTRLTVL.